One T cell receptor beta chain is described in this entry. For every subset, genomic DNA was evenly distributed across several immunoSEQ plates. The method was immunoSEQ multiplex PCR; TCRdb's version includes in-frame clones alone and lacks a portion of them. This table holds millions of clones, 85% to 95% found once. A split of CD4+ cells into CD45RA+ naive and CD45RA-negative memory subsets was performed. This specimen comes from a study of shared clonotypes between healthy human individuals. Germline CDR1 and CDR2: MDHEN and SYDVKM. V lost 5 bases and J lost 5; bases outside the gene matches: 7. This CDR3 has 16 residues.

The TCR originated in a man aged 18 to 30 in good health. Some clones in this sample may be carry-over from other donors' samples. Sequenced input: naive CD4+ T cells from PBMCs. As for subset: CD45RA+ positively selected. The chain links TRBV28 to TRBJ2-1; TRBD2 agrees at 12 bases. In nucleotides, the CDR3 is TGTGCCAGCAGTCCCTCGGGACTAGCGGGCCACAATGAGCAGTTCTTC. Encoded protein: CASSPSGLAGHNEQFF.